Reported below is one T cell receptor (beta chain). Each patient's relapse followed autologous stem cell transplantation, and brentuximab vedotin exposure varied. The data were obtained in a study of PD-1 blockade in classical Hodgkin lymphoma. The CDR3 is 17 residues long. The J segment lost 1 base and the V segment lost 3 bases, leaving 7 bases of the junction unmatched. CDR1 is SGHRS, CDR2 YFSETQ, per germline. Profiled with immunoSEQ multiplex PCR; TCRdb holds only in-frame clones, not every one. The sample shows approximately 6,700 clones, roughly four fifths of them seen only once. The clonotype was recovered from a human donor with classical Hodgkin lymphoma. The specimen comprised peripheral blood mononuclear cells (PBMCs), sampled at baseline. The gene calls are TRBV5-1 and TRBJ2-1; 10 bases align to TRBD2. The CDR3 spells CASSSGIAGGSYNEQFF. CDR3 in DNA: TGCGCCAGCAGCTCAGGCATAGCGGGGGGATCCTACAATGAGCAGTTCTTC.